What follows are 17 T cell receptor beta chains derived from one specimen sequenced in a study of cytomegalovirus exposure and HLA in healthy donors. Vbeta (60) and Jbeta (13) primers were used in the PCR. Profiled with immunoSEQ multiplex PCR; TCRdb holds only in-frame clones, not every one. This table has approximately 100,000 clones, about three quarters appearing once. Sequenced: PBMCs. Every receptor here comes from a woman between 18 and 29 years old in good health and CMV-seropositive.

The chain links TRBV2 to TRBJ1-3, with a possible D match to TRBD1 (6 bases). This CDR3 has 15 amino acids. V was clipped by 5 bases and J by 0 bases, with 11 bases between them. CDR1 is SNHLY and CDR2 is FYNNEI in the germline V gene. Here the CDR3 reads CASSKQGFSGNTIYF. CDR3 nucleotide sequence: TGTGCCAGCAGTAAACAGGGCTTCTCTGGAAACACCATATATTTT.

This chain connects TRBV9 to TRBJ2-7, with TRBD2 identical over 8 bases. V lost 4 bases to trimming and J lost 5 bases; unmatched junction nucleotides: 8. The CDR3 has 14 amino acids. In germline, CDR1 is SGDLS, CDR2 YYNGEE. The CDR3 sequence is CASSISGIGDEQYF. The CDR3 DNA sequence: TGTGCCAGCAGCATTAGCGGGATAGGCGACGAGCAGTACTTC.

CDR3 in amino acids: CASSEYSGRPYNEQFF. The CDR3 DNA reads TGTGCCAGCAGTGAATACAGCGGGAGGCCCTACAATGAGCAGTTCTTC. The rearrangement joins TRBV25-1 to TRBJ2-1, with 9 bases aligning to TRBD2. CDR3 length: 16 residues. V shed 0 bases and J 2 bases; nucleotides not matched to a gene: 2. Germline CDR1 is MGHDK and CDR2 is SYGVNS.

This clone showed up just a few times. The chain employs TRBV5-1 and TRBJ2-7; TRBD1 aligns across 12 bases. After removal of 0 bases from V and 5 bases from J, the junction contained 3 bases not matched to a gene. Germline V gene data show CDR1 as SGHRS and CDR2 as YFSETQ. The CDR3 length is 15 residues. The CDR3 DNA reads TGCGCCAGCAGCTTGGGGGGACAGGGGGCCCACGAGCAGTACTTC. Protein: CASSLGGQGAHEQYF.

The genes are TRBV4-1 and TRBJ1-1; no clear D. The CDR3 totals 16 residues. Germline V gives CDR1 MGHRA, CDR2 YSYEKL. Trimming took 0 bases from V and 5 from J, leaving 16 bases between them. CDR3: CASSQDGEGGRTEAFF. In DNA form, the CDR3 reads TGCGCCAGCAGCCAAGACGGGGAAGGCGGGAGGACTGAAGCTTTCTTT.

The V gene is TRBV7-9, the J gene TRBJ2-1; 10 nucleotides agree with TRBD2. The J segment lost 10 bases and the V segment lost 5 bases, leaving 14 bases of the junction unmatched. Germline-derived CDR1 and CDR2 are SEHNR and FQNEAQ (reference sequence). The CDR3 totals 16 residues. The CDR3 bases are TGTGCCAGCAGCCGAATTTCAGCGGGAGGGTCTGGAGAGCAGTTCTTC. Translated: CASSRISAGGSGEQFF.

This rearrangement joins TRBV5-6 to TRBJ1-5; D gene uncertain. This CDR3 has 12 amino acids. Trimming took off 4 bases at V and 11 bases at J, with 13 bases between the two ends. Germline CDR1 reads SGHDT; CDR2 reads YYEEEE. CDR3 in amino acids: CASSRGGLAQHF. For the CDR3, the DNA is TGTGCCAGCAGCCGGGGAGGATTAGCCCAGCATTTT.

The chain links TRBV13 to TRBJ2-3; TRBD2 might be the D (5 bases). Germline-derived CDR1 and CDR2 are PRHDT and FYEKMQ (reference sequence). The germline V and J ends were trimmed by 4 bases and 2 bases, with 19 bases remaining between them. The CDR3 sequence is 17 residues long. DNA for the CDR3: TGTGCCAGCAGCTCTTTGGTGGCGGGCCTCTCCACAGATACGCAGTATTTT. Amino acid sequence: CASSSLVAGLSTDTQYF.

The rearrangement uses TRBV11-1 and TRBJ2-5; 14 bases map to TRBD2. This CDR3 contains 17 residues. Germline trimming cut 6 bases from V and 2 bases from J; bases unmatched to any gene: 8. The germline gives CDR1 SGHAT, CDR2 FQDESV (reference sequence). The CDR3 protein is CASSLGTSGSLQETQYF. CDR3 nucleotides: TGTGCCAGCAGTCTGGGGACTAGCGGGAGCCTTCAAGAGACCCAGTACTTC.

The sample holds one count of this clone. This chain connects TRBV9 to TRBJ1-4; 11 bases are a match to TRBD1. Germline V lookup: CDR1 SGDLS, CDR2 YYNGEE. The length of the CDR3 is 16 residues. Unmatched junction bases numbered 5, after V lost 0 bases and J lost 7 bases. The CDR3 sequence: CASSVATGTGGEKLFF. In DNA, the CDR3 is TGTGCCAGCAGCGTAGCTACAGGGACAGGGGGTGAAAAACTGTTTTTT.

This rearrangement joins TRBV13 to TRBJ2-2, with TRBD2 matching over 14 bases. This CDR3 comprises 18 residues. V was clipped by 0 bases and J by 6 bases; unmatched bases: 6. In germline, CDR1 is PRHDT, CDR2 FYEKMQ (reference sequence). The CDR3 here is CASSLGGLAGGGAGELFF. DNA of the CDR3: TGTGCCAGCAGCTTAGGTGGACTAGCGGGAGGAGGCGCCGGGGAGCTGTTTTTT.

CDR3 nucleotide sequence: TGTGCCAGCAGTCTGACAGGGGTCCTGTCTGAAGCTTTCTTT. This sequence encodes CASSLTGVLSEAFF. This chain joins TRBV28 and TRBJ1-1; 8 bases line up with TRBD1. This CDR3 comprises 14 residues. CDR1 and CDR2 (germline): MDHEN, SYDVKM. V trimming: 5 bases; J trimming: 6 bases; junction bases outside the gene matches: 8.

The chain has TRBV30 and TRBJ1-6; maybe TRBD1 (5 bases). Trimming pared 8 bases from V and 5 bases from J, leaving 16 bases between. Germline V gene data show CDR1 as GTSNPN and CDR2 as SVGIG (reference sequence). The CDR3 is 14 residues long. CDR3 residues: CALTVGLDNSPLHF. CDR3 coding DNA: TGTGCCCTGACAGTGGGGCTTGATAATTCACCCCTCCACTTT. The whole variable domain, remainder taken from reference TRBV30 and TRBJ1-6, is SQTIHQWPATLVQPVGSPLSLECTVEGTSNPNLYWYRQAAGRGLQLLFYSVGIGQISSEVPQNLSASRPQDRQFILSSKKLLLSDSGFYLCALTVGLDNSPLHFGNGTRLTVT.

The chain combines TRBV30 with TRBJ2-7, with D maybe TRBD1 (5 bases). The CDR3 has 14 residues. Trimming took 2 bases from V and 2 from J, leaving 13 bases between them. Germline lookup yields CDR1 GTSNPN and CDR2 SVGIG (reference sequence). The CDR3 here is CAWSIPGWPYEQYF. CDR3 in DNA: TGTGCCTGGAGTATCCCAGGGTGGCCCTACGAGCAGTACTTC.

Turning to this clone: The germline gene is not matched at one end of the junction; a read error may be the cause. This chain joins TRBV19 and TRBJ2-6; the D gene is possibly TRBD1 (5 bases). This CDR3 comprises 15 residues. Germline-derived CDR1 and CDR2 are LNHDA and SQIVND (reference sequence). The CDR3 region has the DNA TGTGCCAGTAGTATGCAATTCTCTGGGGCCAACGTCCCGACTTTC. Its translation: CASSMQFSGANVPTF.

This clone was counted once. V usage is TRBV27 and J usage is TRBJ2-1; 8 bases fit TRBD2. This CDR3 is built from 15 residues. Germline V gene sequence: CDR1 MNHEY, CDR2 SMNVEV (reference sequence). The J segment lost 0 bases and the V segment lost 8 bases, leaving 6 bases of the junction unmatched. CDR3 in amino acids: CASQWAGGSYNEQFF. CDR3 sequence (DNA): TGTGCCAGCCAGTGGGCGGGAGGCTCCTACAATGAGCAGTTCTTC.

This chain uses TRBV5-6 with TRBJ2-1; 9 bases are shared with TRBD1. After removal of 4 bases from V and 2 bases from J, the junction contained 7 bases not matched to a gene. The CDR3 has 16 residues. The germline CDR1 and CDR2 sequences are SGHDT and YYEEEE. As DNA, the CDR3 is TGTGCCAGCAGCCCGCAGACAGGGGGGACCTACAATGAGCAGTTCTTC. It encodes CASSPQTGGTYNEQFF. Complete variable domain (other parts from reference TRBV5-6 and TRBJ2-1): DAGVTQSPTHLIKTRGQQVTLRCSPKSGHDTVSWYQQALGQGPQFIFQYYEEEERQRGNFPDRFSGHQFPNYSSELNVNALLLGDSALYLCASSPQTGGTYNEQFFGPGTRLTVL.